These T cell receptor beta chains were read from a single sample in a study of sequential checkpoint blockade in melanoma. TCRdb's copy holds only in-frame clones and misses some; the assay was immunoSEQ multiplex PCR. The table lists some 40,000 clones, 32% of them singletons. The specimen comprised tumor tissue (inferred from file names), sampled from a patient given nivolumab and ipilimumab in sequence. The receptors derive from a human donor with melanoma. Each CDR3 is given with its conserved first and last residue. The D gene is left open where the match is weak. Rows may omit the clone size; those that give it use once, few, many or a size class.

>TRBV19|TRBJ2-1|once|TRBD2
TGTGCCAGTAGGGGACTAGCGGGAGTTATTAGCGATGAGCAGTTCTTC
CASRGLAGVISDEQFF
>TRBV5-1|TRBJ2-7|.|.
TGCGCCAGCAGCTTTGCCGCTAGCTCCTACGAGCAGTACTTC
CASSFAASSYEQYF
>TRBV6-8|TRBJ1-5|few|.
TGTGCCAGCAATGGCGCAAATCAGCCCCAGCATTTT
CASNGANQPQHF
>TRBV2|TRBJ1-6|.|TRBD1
TGTGCCAGCAGAAGGGACAGGACCAATTCACCCCTCCACTTT
CASRRDRTNSPLHF
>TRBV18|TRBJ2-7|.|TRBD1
TGTGCCAGCTCCCCTACTCCGGGACAGGGGGCTTACGAGCAGTACTTC
CASSPTPGQGAYEQYF
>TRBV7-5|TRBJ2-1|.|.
TGTGCCAGCAGCTCTAGCGGGGGGGCCTCCTACAATGAGCAGTTCTTC
CASSSSGGASYNEQFF
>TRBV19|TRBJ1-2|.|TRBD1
TGTGCCAGTAGTCACGGACAGGGATATGGCTATGGCTACACCTTC
CASSHGQGYGYGYTF
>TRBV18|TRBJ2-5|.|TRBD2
TGTGCCAGCTCAGGGGCGGGAGGAGGAGAGACCCAGTACTTC
CASSGAGGGETQYF
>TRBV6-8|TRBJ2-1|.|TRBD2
TGTGCCAGCAATGCGGGGGGGTATTTCAATGAGCAGTTCTTC
CASNAGGYFNEQFF
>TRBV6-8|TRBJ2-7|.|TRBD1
TGTGCCAGCAGTTCACTCTCCGGGACAGGGATTACGAGGCAGTACTTC
CASSSLSGTGITRQYF
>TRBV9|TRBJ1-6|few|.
TGTGCCAGCAGCACCCCAACTGGGGAGACTAATTCACCCCTCCACTTT
CASSTPTGETNSPLHF